Below are 12 T cell receptor beta chains sequenced from a single sample in a study of cytomegalovirus exposure and HLA in healthy donors. Primers included in the PCR were 60 Vbeta and 13 Jbeta primers. This table comes from immunoSEQ multiplex PCR, and its TCRdb copy is limited to in-frame clones, with some not included. The sample has around 200,000 clones, around 70% seen once. The sequencing input was PBMCs. Source of these receptors: a male donor in good health and CMV-seronegative.

The rearrangement uses TRBV9 and TRBJ2-5; perhaps TRBD1 as D (8 bases). V was clipped by 0 bases and J by 5 bases, with 11 bases between them. The CDR3 length is 14 residues. CDR1 is SGDLS and CDR2 is YYNGEE in the germline V gene. The CDR3 sequence: CASSVDRGGETQYF. The CDR3 DNA reads TGTGCCAGCAGCGTAGACAGGGGGGGGGAGACCCAGTACTTC.

V usage is TRBV30 and J usage is TRBJ1-5, with TRBD1 matching 7 bases. The CDR3 covers 15 residues. Germline CDR1 reads GTSNPN; CDR2 reads SVGIG (reference sequence). V lost 2 bases and J lost 4; bases outside the gene matches: 8. This CDR3 reads CAWSPPGRGNQPQHF. CDR3 nucleotides: TGTGCCTGGAGTCCCCCGGGCAGGGGGAATCAGCCCCAGCATTTT.

This clone was seen a handful of times. The chain is built from TRBV5-8 and TRBJ1-1; tentatively, D is TRBD1 (6 bases). The CDR3 sequence is 20 residues long. Trimming pared 7 bases from V and 1 base from J, leaving 32 bases between. In germline, CDR1 is SGHTS, CDR2 YDEGEE. The CDR3 sequence: CASPEGGAMGTGSGNTEAFF. The CDR3 DNA is TGTGCCAGCCCCGAGGGGGGGGCAATGGGGACGGGGTCAGGGAACACTGAAGCTTTCTTT.

To note about this clone: An end of the junction differs from the germline gene, which may be a read error. This sequence joins TRBV20-1 and TRBJ1-2, with D hard to call. The CDR3 covers 11 residues. The germline CDR1 and CDR2 sequences are DFQATT and SNEGSKA (reference sequence). CDR3 protein: CSAKLGGGHTF. CDR3 nucleotide sequence: TGCAGTGCTAAGCTAGGTGGTGGCCACACCTTC.

The rearrangement links TRBV2 to TRBJ1-4, with D perhaps matching TRBD1 (5 bases). V lost 6 bases and J 8 bases, leaving 13 bases between the germline ends. CDR1 SNHLY and CDR2 FYNNEI come from the germline V gene. This CDR3 is 13 amino acids long. The CDR3 DNA follows: TGTGCCAGCAGACAGGCCCCAAGGGAAAAACTGTTTTTT. Its translation: CASRQAPREKLFF.

This chain joins TRBV7-2 and TRBJ2-1, with 11 positions matching TRBD2. V shed 5 bases and J 5 bases; nucleotides not matched to a gene: 14. Germline V gene data show CDR1 as SGHTA and CDR2 as FQGNSA. The CDR3 length is 18 residues. The CDR3, as DNA: TGTGCCAGCAGCCCGACCCCCTTTAGCGGGAGGGCCCACAATGAGCAGTTCTTC. Amino acid sequence: CASSPTPFSGRAHNEQFF.

J is TRBJ2-7 and V is TRBV5-6, with D unresolved. Germline assignment: CDR1 SGHDT and CDR2 YYEEEE. Trimming took 4 bases from V and 1 from J, leaving 3 bases between them. The CDR3 consists of 11 residues. The CDR3 here is CASSTSYEQYF. As DNA, the CDR3 is TGTGCCAGCAGCACTTCCTACGAGCAGTACTTC. The full variable domain, rest sourced from reference TRBV5-6 and TRBJ2-7, is DAGVTQSPTHLIKTRGQQVTLRCSPKSGHDTVSWYQQALGQGPQFIFQYYEEEERQRGNFPDRFSGHQFPNYSSELNVNALLLGDSALYLCASSTSYEQYFGPGTRLTVT.

V gene TRBV27 combines with J gene TRBJ2-1; TRBD2 matches at 12 bases. Germline assignment: CDR1 MNHEY and CDR2 SMNVEV (reference sequence). V gave up 6 bases and J gave up 5 bases; unmatched junction bases: 5. This CDR3 is 15 amino acids long. The CDR3 reads CASSRRTSGDNEQFF. The CDR3 nucleotides read TGTGCCAGCAGCCGACGGACTAGCGGGGACAATGAGCAGTTCTTC.

The chain combines TRBV5-4 with TRBJ2-7; no reliable D call. Trimming took off 3 bases at V and 5 bases at J, with 6 bases between the two ends. This CDR3 region has 11 residues. Germline CDR1 and CDR2: SGHNT and YYREEE (reference sequence). The CDR3 sequence: CASSSLDEQYF. CDR3 DNA: TGTGCCAGCAGCTCCCTCGACGAGCAGTACTTC.

The V gene is TRBV2, the J gene TRBJ1-3, with 7 bases that match TRBD1. V lost 8 bases to trimming and J lost 2 bases; unmatched junction nucleotides: 6. The CDR3 has 14 amino acids. From germline, CDR1 is SNHLY and CDR2 FYNNEI. The DNA for the CDR3 is TGTGCCAGCCACAGGGGTCTCCCTGGAAACACCATATATTTT. It yields the protein CASHRGLPGNTIYF.

In its sample, this clone was seen once. The J gene is TRBJ1-1, the V gene TRBV19; no firm D call. V was shortened by 6 bases and J by 5 bases, with 13 bases between the two germline ends. This CDR3 contains 13 residues. CDR1 is LNHDA, CDR2 SQIVND, per germline (reference sequence). The CDR3 nucleotides are TGTGCCAGTAGCTCCCCGCCGGGGACTGAAGCTTTCTTT. Translating gives CASSSPPGTEAFF.

The chain uses TRBV28 and TRBJ2-1; 7 positions agree with TRBD2. The CDR3 consists of 16 residues. V trimming: 4 bases; J trimming: 0 bases; junction bases outside the gene matches: 6. Germline V gene sequence: CDR1 MDHEN, CDR2 SYDVKM. The CDR3 region has the DNA TGTGCCAGCAGTTCCCCAGCGGGAAACTCCTACAATGAGCAGTTCTTC. This translates into CASSSPAGNSYNEQFF.